The 23 T cell receptor beta chains below all came from one sample that was sequenced in a study of shared clonotypes between healthy human individuals. Profiling relied on immunoSEQ multiplex PCR, and the TCRdb table lists in-frame clones only, not all of them. The sample holds some 2.3 million clones, 90% to 95% seen once. The sequenced sample consisted of naive CD4+ T cells from PBMCs. Subset of the sample: CD45RA+ positively selected. These receptors originate from a young man in good health. Some clones in this sample may be carry-over from other donors' samples.

This chain joins TRBV2 and TRBJ1-5; D is undetermined. Germline CDR1 reads SNHLY; CDR2 reads FYNNEI. Trimming cost V 1 base and J 7 bases, with 5 bases left between them. CDR3 length equals 12 residues. The CDR3 sequence: CASSEDRQPQHF. The CDR3, as DNA: TGTGCCAGCAGTGAAGACCGGCAGCCCCAGCATTTT.

This chain connects TRBV10-3 to TRBJ2-6, with a weak D call TRBD1 (5 bases). The germline CDR1 and CDR2 sequences are ENHRY and SYGVKD. V lost 4 bases and J 4 bases, leaving 5 bases between the germline ends. The CDR3 has 13 residues. The CDR3 bases are TGTGCCATCAGTGGGGGCGGGGCCAACGTCCTGACTTTC. As protein: CAISGGGANVLTF.

The chain combines TRBV11-2 with TRBJ1-4; D not resolved. This CDR3 has 15 amino acids. Germline V gene data show CDR1 as SGHAT and CDR2 as FQNNGV. V lost 3 bases, J lost 3 bases, and 11 bases lay in between. Here the CDR3 DNA reads TGTGCCAGCAGCTTGCTGAGGGAAGCTAATGAAAAACTGTTTTTT. Its protein product is CASSLLREANEKLFF.

The chain combines TRBV20-1 with TRBJ2-1, with D possibly being TRBD1 (6 bases). This CDR3 has 11 amino acids. Germline CDR1 is DFQATT and CDR2 is SNEGSKA (reference sequence). Trimming left V 5 bases short and J 4 bases short, with 6 bases between. The CDR3 loop is CSAGQYNEQFF. For the CDR3, the DNA is TGCAGTGCTGGACAGTACAATGAGCAGTTCTTC.

The chain employs TRBV7-2 and TRBJ1-3; D is perhaps TRBD1 (5 bases). The length of the CDR3 is 15 residues. V was pared by 4 bases and J by 0 bases, with 10 bases between. From germline, CDR1 is SGHTA and CDR2 FQGNSA. The CDR3 DNA follows: TGTGCCAGCAGCTACAGGTCCCCCTCTGGAAACACCATATATTTT. Protein: CASSYRSPSGNTIYF.

For the CDR3, the DNA is TGTGCCAGCAGTTTACCAGGGATCGTACAAGAGACCCAGTACTTC. Protein sequence: CASSLPGIVQETQYF. The chain carries TRBV28 and TRBJ2-5; D might be TRBD1 (5 bases). The V end was cut by 2 bases, the J end by 2 bases, with 12 bases between. The CDR3 is 15 amino acids. CDR1 and CDR2 from the germline V gene are MDHEN and SYDVKM.

The chain couples TRBV27 to TRBJ2-2; 11 bases map to TRBD2. Trimming cost V 8 bases and J 3 bases; bases outside gene matches: 8. Germline CDR1 is MNHEY and CDR2 is SMNVEV (reference sequence). The CDR3 length is 16 residues. The DNA for the CDR3 is TGTGCCAGCCGCTATAGCGGGAGGGCCTACACCGGGGAGCTGTTTTTT. Its protein product is CASRYSGRAYTGELFF.

This sequence joins TRBV7-2 and TRBJ2-7, with D possibly being TRBD1 or TRBD2 (5 bases each). This CDR3 spans 15 amino acids. Per germline, CDR1 SGHTA and CDR2 FQGNSA. Trimming pared 1 base from V and 2 bases from J, leaving 12 bases between. The CDR3 DNA is TGTGCCAGCAGCTTAGGGGGGACCGTCCCCTACGAGCAGTACTTC. Translation gives CASSLGGTVPYEQYF.

This sequence joins TRBV15 and TRBJ2-2; D not resolved. Germline CDR1 LNHNV, CDR2 YYDKDF (reference sequence). This CDR3 contains 15 residues. V was shortened by 0 bases and J by 6 bases, with 11 bases between the two germline ends. CDR3 in amino acids: CATSRDRQGAGELFF. DNA of the CDR3: TGTGCCACCAGCAGAGATCGGCAAGGAGCCGGGGAGCTGTTTTTT.

The J gene is TRBJ2-5, the V gene TRBV28; 7 nucleotides match TRBD1. There are 15 residues in the CDR3. Germline loops: CDR1 MDHEN, CDR2 SYDVKM. V lost 5 bases to trimming and J lost 6 bases; unmatched junction nucleotides: 12. CDR3 bases: TGTGCCAGCAGTGACCGGGACAGACGATTGAAGACCCAGTACTTC. Amino acid sequence: CASSDRDRRLKTQYF.

This clone is a singleton in its sample. The chain links TRBV7-6 to TRBJ2-7; D gene ambiguous. Trimming stripped 5 bases from V and 1 base from J, with 15 bases between. Germline CDR1 reads SGHVS; CDR2 reads FNYEAQ. The CDR3 is 15 residues long. This chain's CDR3 is CASSTYSDGSYEQYF. The CDR3 DNA follows: TGTGCCAGCAGCACCTACTCCGACGGTTCCTACGAGCAGTACTTC.

This chain uses TRBV6-6 with TRBJ2-2; the D is unclear. CDR1 and CDR2 (germline): MNHNY, SVGAGI (reference sequence). This CDR3 has 14 residues. V lost 0 bases and J lost 4, with 6 bases in between. DNA of the CDR3: TGTGCCAGCAGTTACTCGATTCCCACCGGGGAGCTGTTTTTT. It codes for CASSYSIPTGELFF.

This clone appeared a single time. The chain links TRBV6-1 to TRBJ1-5, with 9 bases fitting TRBD1. The CDR3 covers 15 residues. With V trimmed by 1 base and J by 9 bases, 7 bases remained unmatched. Germline V gene lookup returns CDR1 MNHNS and CDR2 SASEGT. The CDR3 DNA follows: TGTGCCAGCAGTGAAGATAGACAGGGGGTAAGGCCCCAGCATTTT. This encodes CASSEDRQGVRPQHF.

A remark on this clone: Other DNA sequences from this sample encode an identical CDR3 as well. The genes are TRBV9 and TRBJ2-5; no clear D gene. V lost 2 bases, J lost 2 bases, and 7 bases lay in between. Germline values: CDR1 SGDLS, CDR2 YYNGEE. This CDR3 region has 13 residues. CDR3 sequence (DNA): TGTGCCAGCAGCGTCGGATTACAAGAGACCCAGTACTTC. Its translation: CASSVGLQETQYF.

The gene calls are TRBV7-3 and TRBJ1-3; a weak D match, TRBD1 (6 bases). The V end lost 3 bases, the J end lost 2 bases, and 11 bases lay between the germline ends. CDR3 length equals 15 residues. Germline CDR1 SGHTA, CDR2 FQGTGA. For the CDR3, the DNA is TGTGCCAGCAGCTTGGGGGCTCCACCTGGAAACACCATATATTTT. The encoded protein is CASSLGAPPGNTIYF.

The J gene is TRBJ2-3, the V gene TRBV11-1, with 7 bases aligning to TRBD1. The V gene's germline CDR1 is SGHAT and CDR2 FQDESV (reference sequence). The V gene end was trimmed by 5 bases and the J gene end by 1 base; junction bases not matched to a gene: 6. This CDR3 has 15 amino acids. This CDR3 reads CASSLGTGGTDTQYF. CDR3 DNA sequence: TGTGCCAGCAGCCTCGGCACAGGGGGCACAGATACGCAGTATTTT.

The genes are TRBV7-2 and TRBJ2-7; TRBD1 agrees at 10 bases. With V trimmed by 7 bases and J by 3 bases, 9 bases remained unmatched. The CDR3 spans 15 residues. The germline V gene has CDR1 SGHTA and CDR2 FQGNSA. The CDR3 DNA is TGTGCCAGCAACCTCGCGGGGACAGGGGACTACGAGCAGTACTTC. It codes for CASNLAGTGDYEQYF. The full variable domain, in which reference TRBV7-2 and TRBJ2-7 provide the parts outside the CDR3, is GAGVSQSPSNKVTEKGKDVELRCDPISGHTALYWYRQSLGQGLEFLIYFQGNSAPDKSGLPSDRFSAERTGGSVSTLTIQRTQQEDSAVYLCASNLAGTGDYEQYFGPGTRLTVT.

This chain connects TRBV28 to TRBJ2-3; D is unclear. V was trimmed by 3 bases and J by 0 bases, leaving 22 bases between them. This CDR3 has 19 amino acids. Per the germline V gene, CDR1 is MDHEN and CDR2 is SYDVKM. CDR3 bases: TGTGCCAGCAGTTTGACTGTGGCGAGCGCCGACATTAGCACAGATACGCAGTATTTT. Translation gives CASSLTVASADISTDTQYF.

Written as DNA, the CDR3 is TGTGCCAGCAGCAGGCGGAGGGAGGGTGCGCCCTACGAGCAGTACTTC. Translation: CASSRRREGAPYEQYF. The V gene is TRBV9, the J gene TRBJ2-7; TRBD2 matches 7 bases. In germline, CDR1 is SGDLS, CDR2 YYNGEE. The CDR3 has 16 amino acids. The trim removed 4 bases at V and 2 bases at J, leaving 12 bases unmatched.

The V and J genes are TRBV25-1 and TRBJ2-2; no clear D gene. Germline V gives CDR1 MGHDK, CDR2 SYGVNS. CDR3 length: 13 residues. Trimming removed 3 bases from V and 2 bases from J, with 4 bases in between. The CDR3: CASSETNTGELFF. As DNA, the CDR3 is TGTGCCAGCAGTGAGACCAACACCGGGGAGCTGTTTTTT.

The CDR3 DNA follows: TGTGCCAGCAGCGAGCCCGTTAGTAGCAATCAGCCCCAGCATTTT. The encoded protein is CASSEPVSSNQPQHF. The chain employs TRBV6-4 and TRBJ1-5; D unclear. The CDR3 extends over 15 amino acids. Germline V lookup: CDR1 MRHNA, CDR2 SNTAGT. V was cut by 6 bases and J by 0 bases, with 12 bases left in between.

CDR3 in DNA: TGTGCCAGCAGCACGGGGACGGTGCTGCGACAGCCCCAGCATTTT. This codes for CASSTGTVLRQPQHF. The V and J genes are TRBV5-8 and TRBJ1-5; weak D call: TRBD1 (5 bases). The germline CDR1 and CDR2 sequences are SGHTS and YDEGEE. The CDR3 extends over 15 amino acids. V was shortened by 4 bases and J by 7 bases, with 18 bases between the two germline ends.

The rearrangement links TRBV18 to TRBJ2-3; 9 bases align to TRBD1. The CDR3 length is 16 residues. Per germline, CDR1 KGHSH and CDR2 LQKENI. V lost 8 bases to trimming and J lost 2 bases; unmatched junction nucleotides: 11. CDR3 in amino acids: CASHPPGTGYTDTQYF. The DNA of the CDR3 is TGTGCCAGCCACCCTCCCGGGACAGGGTACACAGATACGCAGTATTTT.